This paragraph covers one T cell receptor (beta chain) sequence. The CDR3 loop spans 12 amino acids. V gave up 1 base and J gave up 11 bases, with 9 bases separating them. Looked up from germline, CDR1 is GTSNPN and CDR2 is SVGIG (reference sequence). Symptom resolution, clearance, or two negative PCRs marked the recovered donors of Cohort 3. The record originates from a study of blood T cell repertoires in COVID-19. TCRdb's copy holds only in-frame clones and misses some; the assay was immunoSEQ multiplex PCR. Of more than 250,000 clones listed, 80% to 90% are singletons. The specimen sequenced was PBMCs or T cells enriched from blood (not recorded which). The chain carries TRBV30 and TRBJ1-6; D gene uncertain. The clonotype originates from a man aged 30-40 years who had recovered from COVID-19. The CDR3 here is CAWSGLTAPLHF. DNA of the CDR3: TGTGCCTGGAGTGGACTAACGGCACCCCTCCACTTT.